These 32 T cell receptor beta chains originate from one sample sequenced in a study of PD-L1 blockade in urothelial cancer (dated by TCRdb to about 2017). The library relied on the immunoSEQ multiplex PCR assay. TCRdb re-hosts the immuneACCESS table, in-frame sequences only. Its copies lack some clones; in the studies checked, an unresolved V gene accounts for under half of them, and the cause for the rest is not known. Recorded for this sample are 70,000 to 75,000 clones; 84% of them occurred a single time. The ten biggest clones cover less than 5.5% of the sample. Sequences were derived from PBMCs, sampled around atezolizumab (anti-PD-L1) treatment. All receptors come from a man aged 70-80 years with urothelial cancer.

V and J are TRBV7-2 and TRBJ2-2; D is unclear. CDR3 size: 15 residues. CDR1 is SGHTA, CDR2 FQGNSA, per germline. Trimming took 1 base from V and 2 from J, leaving 8 bases between them. The CDR3 reads CASSLGPGNTGELFF. Here the CDR3 DNA reads TGTGCCAGCAGCTTAGGGCCTGGTAACACCGGGGAGCTGTTTTTT.

The genes are TRBV7-3 and TRBJ2-7; 7 bases agree with TRBD2. Trimming cost V 0 bases and J 5 bases; bases outside gene matches: 4. Looked up from germline, CDR1 is SGHTA and CDR2 is FQGTGA. The CDR3 runs 14 residues. The CDR3 loop is CASSLTSGTNEQYF. The CDR3 DNA reads TGTGCCAGCAGCTTAACGAGCGGGACGAACGAGCAGTACTTC.

The chain is built from TRBV4-1 and TRBJ2-7, with D possibly TRBD2 on 5 matching bases. The CDR3 loop spans 19 amino acids. Looked up from germline, CDR1 is MGHRA and CDR2 is YSYEKL. Trimming took off 3 bases at V and 2 bases at J, with 26 bases between the two ends. CDR3 DNA sequence: TGCGCCAGCAGCCAGGACCCCTCCCTTCGGGGTAGGGTTGCCTACGAGCAGTACTTC. Its protein is CASSQDPSLRGRVAYEQYF.

V usage is TRBV2 and J usage is TRBJ1-1; 9 bases map to TRBD1. The CDR3 length is 13 residues. V dropped 7 bases and J dropped 5; count of bases not matched to a gene: 5. Germline V gene lookup returns CDR1 SNHLY and CDR2 FYNNEI. The CDR3: CASKQGANTEAFF. The CDR3 DNA reads as TGTGCCAGCAAACAGGGGGCGAATACTGAAGCTTTCTTT.

The chain employs TRBV5-1 and TRBJ2-2; 12 nucleotides agree with TRBD2. V was pared by 0 bases and J by 6 bases, with 9 bases of the junction left unmatched. CDR1 and CDR2 (germline): SGHRS, YFSETQ. The CDR3 consists of 18 residues. CDR3 sequence: CASSLASGRAVVAGELFF. CDR3 nucleotides: TGCGCCAGCAGCTTGGCTAGCGGGAGGGCCGTGGTGGCCGGGGAGCTGTTTTTT.

J is TRBJ2-1 and V is TRBV11-1, with TRBD2 matching 9 bases. The CDR3 has 16 amino acids. Per the germline V gene, CDR1 is SGHAT and CDR2 is FQDESV (reference sequence). V was pared by 5 bases and J by 5 bases, with 10 bases of the junction left unmatched. The CDR3 DNA follows: TGTGCCAGCAGCCTAGGGGGTCTAGCGGGGCACAATGAGCAGTTCTTC. Its translation: CASSLGGLAGHNEQFF. The variable domain in full, with the rest retrieved from reference TRBV11-1 and TRBJ2-1, is EAEVAQSPRYKITEKSQAVAFWCDPISGHATLYWYRQILGQGPELLVQFQDESVVDDSQLPKDRFSAERLKGVDSTLKIQPAELGDSAMYLCASSLGGLAGHNEQFFGPGTRLTVL.

V usage is TRBV30 and J usage is TRBJ1-4; D is possibly TRBD1 (5 bases). Per the germline V gene, CDR1 is GTSNPN and CDR2 is SVGIG (reference sequence). CDR3 length: 17 residues. V was cut by 0 bases and J by 0 bases, with 14 bases left in between. CDR3 in amino acids: CAWSVGVGTPTNEKLFF. CDR3 nucleotide sequence: TGTGCCTGGAGTGTAGGTGTTGGGACTCCAACTAATGAAAAACTGTTTTTT.

J is TRBJ1-2 and V is TRBV2, with TRBD1 matching over 12 bases. Germline V gene lookup returns CDR1 SNHLY and CDR2 FYNNEI. The CDR3 covers 14 residues. V trimming: 8 bases; J trimming: 11 bases; junction bases outside the gene matches: 12. The CDR3, as DNA: TGTGCCAGCGTGGGGGACAGGGGGCCGTTCTCTTACACCTTC. The encoded protein is CASVGDRGPFSYTF.

The chain joins TRBV5-5 to TRBJ2-1, with a possible D match to TRBD2 (5 bases). With 0 bases removed from V and 3 bases from J, the gap between germline ends came to 16 bases. Germline V gene lookup returns CDR1 SGHKS and CDR2 YYEKEE (reference sequence). CDR3 length: 17 residues. CDR3 coding DNA: TGTGCCAGCAGCTTGGCCCCTACCGGACTCGACTACAATGAGCAGTTCTTC. Translation: CASSLAPTGLDYNEQFF.

The rearrangement links TRBV27 to TRBJ2-3; 8 bases agree with TRBD2. Germline V gene sequence: CDR1 MNHEY, CDR2 SMNVEV (reference sequence). The trim removed 4 bases at V and 6 bases at J, leaving 9 bases unmatched. The CDR3 is made up of 15 amino acids. In nucleotides, the CDR3 is TGTGCCAGCAGTTCCCCGGGAGGGCCCTCGGATACGCAGTATTTT. Its translation: CASSSPGGPSDTQYF.

The chain links TRBV9 to TRBJ2-7; D not certain. With 0 bases removed from V and 3 bases from J, the gap between germline ends came to 10 bases. CDR3 length: 14 residues. Germline V gives CDR1 SGDLS, CDR2 YYNGEE. The CDR3 DNA is TGTGCCAGCAGCGTAGATGGTAGTGTCTACGAGCAGTACTTC. This sequence encodes CASSVDGSVYEQYF.

J is TRBJ1-4 and V is TRBV28; no definite D call. The CDR3 length is 13 residues. Trimming pared 4 bases from V and 2 bases from J, leaving 5 bases between. Germline CDR1 is MDHEN and CDR2 is SYDVKM. CDR3 DNA sequence: TGTGCCAGCAGTTCCTTGACTAATGAAAAACTGTTTTTT. Protein: CASSSLTNEKLFF. Full variable domain (remainder filled in from reference TRBV28 and TRBJ1-4): DVKVTQSSRYLVKRTGEKVFLECVQDMDHENMFWYRQDPGLGLRLIYFSYDVKMKEKGDIPEGYSVSREKKERFSLILESASTNQTSMYLCASSSLTNEKLFFGSGTQLSVL.

The chain uses TRBV28 and TRBJ2-3, with 8 bases fitting TRBD1. The V gene end was trimmed by 2 bases and the J gene end by 7 bases; junction bases not matched to a gene: 17. CDR1 is MDHEN, CDR2 SYDVKM, per germline. There are 18 residues in the CDR3. CDR3 protein: CASSLGTGDYPRAYTQYF. The CDR3 DNA follows: TGTGCCAGCAGTTTAGGGACAGGAGATTATCCCCGAGCGTATACGCAGTATTTT.

The chain recombines TRBV15 with TRBJ2-1; tentative D call: TRBD2 (6 bases). V lost 4 bases, J lost 2 bases, and 12 bases lay in between. CDR1 and CDR2 from the germline V gene are LNHNV and YYDKDF (reference sequence). This CDR3 is built from 15 residues. The CDR3 DNA reads TGTGCCACCAGCAAGACGCGGGATCCCTACAATGAGCAGTTCTTC. This translates into CATSKTRDPYNEQFF.

The chain employs TRBV7-8 and TRBJ2-2; possibly TRBD1 for D (5 bases). Per the germline V gene, CDR1 is SGHVS and CDR2 is FQNEAQ. The CDR3 runs to 16 residues. V lost 1 base, J lost 2 bases, and 11 bases lay in between. DNA of the CDR3: TGTGCCAGCAGCTTAGTATTTGGACATAACACCGGGGAGCTGTTTTTT. Translated: CASSLVFGHNTGELFF.

The chain uses TRBV9 and TRBJ2-7; 11 bases fit TRBD1. J lost 5 bases, V lost 2 bases, and 6 bases had no gene match. Per germline, CDR1 SGDLS and CDR2 YYNGEE. The CDR3 totals 15 residues. CDR3 residues: CASSVSGTGGDEQYF. The DNA of the CDR3 is TGTGCCAGCAGCGTCTCCGGGACAGGGGGGGACGAGCAGTACTTC.

The chain has TRBV5-5 and TRBJ1-1; D ambiguous. The V end was cut by 5 bases, the J end by 8 bases, with 16 bases between. CDR3 length equals 13 residues. Germline CDR1 reads SGHKS; CDR2 reads YYEKEE (reference sequence). The CDR3 reads CASSYGSGREAFF. CDR3 DNA: TGTGCCAGCAGTTACGGGTCCGGGAGAGAAGCTTTCTTT. Complete variable domain (other parts from reference TRBV5-5 and TRBJ1-1): DAGVTQSPTHLIKTRGQQVTLRCSPISGHKSVSWYQQVLGQGPQFIFQYYEKEERGRGNFPDRFSARQFPNYSSELNVNALLLGDSALYLCASSYGSGREAFFGQGTRLTVV.

The table lists this clone with a few counts. The chain carries TRBV11-2 and TRBJ2-5; 7 bases match TRBD1. Germline CDR1 and CDR2: SGHAT and FQNNGV. CDR3 length: 13 amino acids. J gave up 6 bases and V 5 bases, and 6 bases lay outside the gene matches. The CDR3: CASSRQGGQTQYF. The DNA for the CDR3 is TGTGCCAGCAGCAGACAGGGCGGGCAGACCCAGTACTTC. Filled out from reference TRBV11-2 and TRBJ2-5, the complete variable domain reads EAGVAQSPRYKIIEKRQSVAFWCNPISGHATLYWYQQILGQGPKLLIQFQNNGVVDDSQLPKDRFSAERLKGVDSTLKIQPAKLEDSAVYLCASSRQGGQTQYFGPGTRLLVL.

CDR3 coding DNA: TGTGCCAGCAGTATGGGACAGGGGGCCGCCGGGGAGCTGTTTTTT. This sequence encodes CASSMGQGAAGELFF. This chain links TRBV2 with TRBJ2-2, with TRBD1 identical over 12 bases. Trimming took 5 bases from V and 6 from J; bases not matched to a gene: 4. Germline-derived CDR1 and CDR2 are SNHLY and FYNNEI. The CDR3 spans 15 residues.

The J gene is TRBJ2-1, the V gene TRBV15; D uncertain. The V gene's germline CDR1 is LNHNV and CDR2 YYDKDF (reference sequence). The CDR3 runs to 14 residues. Trimming stripped 5 bases from V and 2 bases from J, with 10 bases between. CDR3 amino acids: CATSPLGAYNEQFF. The CDR3 region has the DNA TGTGCCACCAGCCCCCTCGGAGCCTACAATGAGCAGTTCTTC.

V usage is TRBV10-3 and J usage is TRBJ2-7; 10 bases map to TRBD2. The germline V gene encodes CDR1 ENHRY and CDR2 SYGVKD. The CDR3 spans 16 residues. The V gene end was trimmed by 2 bases and the J gene end by 3 bases; junction bases not matched to a gene: 7. This CDR3 is CAISEPPGTSVYEQYF. The CDR3 nucleotides are TGTGCCATCAGTGAGCCGCCCGGGACTAGCGTCTACGAGCAGTACTTC.

The CDR3 sequence is CASSYRQGAHEQFF. For the CDR3, the DNA is TGTGCCAGCAGTTACCGACAGGGGGCTCATGAGCAGTTCTTC. V usage is TRBV6-5 and J usage is TRBJ2-1; TRBD1 matches 10 bases. After removal of 2 bases from V and 8 bases from J, the junction contained 3 bases not matched to a gene. The CDR3 length is 14 residues. CDR1 is MNHEY, CDR2 SVGAGI, per germline.

V is TRBV19 and J is TRBJ1-6; D not resolved. The CDR3 runs to 12 residues. From germline, CDR1 is LNHDA and CDR2 SQIVND (reference sequence). V was clipped by 5 bases and J by 7 bases, with 6 bases between them. For the CDR3, the DNA is TGTGCCAGTAGTTGGAGGAATTCACCCCTCCACTTT. Encoded protein: CASSWRNSPLHF.

This clone was detected a few times. The chain carries TRBV28 and TRBJ1-2; D not resolved. Trimming pared 5 bases from V and 2 bases from J, leaving 15 bases between. The CDR3 runs 15 residues. Germline V gene sequence: CDR1 MDHEN, CDR2 SYDVKM. The CDR3 nucleotides are TGTGCCAGCAGTCGGCTTGGACTGCGGAACTATGGCTACACCTTC. Its protein is CASSRLGLRNYGYTF.

J is TRBJ1-5 and V is TRBV19; 7 nucleotides align to TRBD1. V shed 7 bases, J shed 7 bases, and the junction held 10 bases outside the gene matches. Per the germline V gene, CDR1 is LNHDA and CDR2 is SQIVND (reference sequence). CDR3 length: 14 residues. DNA of the CDR3: TGTGCCAGTACCGTCTCCAGGGGGGCGCAGCCCCAGCATTTT. It yields the protein CASTVSRGAQPQHF.

V usage is TRBV5-1 and J usage is TRBJ2-1; TRBD2 matches at 8 bases. V trimming: 0 bases; J trimming: 2 bases; junction bases outside the gene matches: 1. Germline CDR1 and CDR2: SGHRS and YFSETQ. This CDR3 spans 15 amino acids. Here the CDR3 DNA reads TGCGCCAGCAGCTTGGAACTAGCGGCCTACAATGAGCAGTTCTTC. It yields the protein CASSLELAAYNEQFF.

This clone has only a few counts. This sequence joins TRBV27 and TRBJ1-1; 7 bases match TRBD1. The CDR3 extends over 14 amino acids. The germline gives CDR1 MNHEY, CDR2 SMNVEV (reference sequence). The J segment lost 4 bases and the V segment lost 7 bases, leaving 9 bases of the junction unmatched. DNA for the CDR3: TGTGCCAGCACCAAGAGACAGGGCAGCACTGAAGCTTTCTTT. The encoded protein is CASTKRQGSTEAFF.

The rearrangement joins TRBV6-6 to TRBJ1-4; 11 positions agree with TRBD1. The J segment lost 8 bases and the V segment lost 3 bases, leaving 5 bases of the junction unmatched. The CDR3 covers 15 residues. Germline values: CDR1 MNHNY, CDR2 SVGAGI (reference sequence). The CDR3 DNA reads as TGTGCCAGCAGTTATTCCGGGACAGGGGGGGAAAAACTGTTTTTT. Translating gives CASSYSGTGGEKLFF.

Notes on this clone: Germline and junction disagree at one end, which may indicate a read error. The rearrangement uses TRBV6-6 and TRBJ2-7; TRBD2 might be the D (6 bases). The CDR3 loop spans 15 amino acids. CDR1 is MNHNY and CDR2 is SVGAGI in the germline V gene (reference sequence). CDR3 residues: CASSQNYSGRRRIFF. CDR3 bases: TGTGCCAGCAGCCAAAACTACTCAGGGAGGCGCAGGATCTTTTTT.

The chain employs TRBV13 and TRBJ1-6, with D tentatively TRBD1 (5 bases). CDR1 is PRHDT, CDR2 FYEKMQ, per germline (reference sequence). Trimming stripped 4 bases from V and 7 bases from J, with 14 bases between. The CDR3 loop spans 15 amino acids. CDR3 sequence (DNA): TGTGCCAGCAGCTCCACAGGCTTCGGAAATTCACCCCTCCACTTT. It translates to CASSSTGFGNSPLHF. The full variable domain, its missing parts supplied by reference TRBV13 and TRBJ1-6, is AAGVIQSPRHLIKEKRETATLKCYPIPRHDTVYWYQQGPGQDPQFLISFYEKMQSDKGSIPDRFSAQQFSDYHSELNMSSLELGDSALYFCASSSTGFGNSPLHFGNGTRLTVT.

The chain joins TRBV7-2 to TRBJ1-4; 8 bases are a match to TRBD1. In germline, CDR1 is SGHTA, CDR2 FQGNSA. The CDR3 covers 15 residues. The V and J ends lost 6 bases and 8 bases, in that order; junction bases with no gene match: 11. CDR3: CASSSSGTGGEKLFF. CDR3 coding DNA: TGTGCCAGCAGTTCGTCAGGGACAGGAGGGGAAAAACTGTTTTTT.

The rearrangement links TRBV5-4 to TRBJ2-7, with 7 bases matching TRBD2. Germline lookup yields CDR1 SGHNT and CDR2 YYREEE (reference sequence). Trimming at V came to 0 bases and at J to 2 bases, leaving 5 bases not matched to a gene. This CDR3 region has 15 residues. CDR3 nucleotides: TGTGCCAGCAGCTTGGGGGGGGGAGTTACCTACGAGCAGTACTTC. Translation: CASSLGGGVTYEQYF.